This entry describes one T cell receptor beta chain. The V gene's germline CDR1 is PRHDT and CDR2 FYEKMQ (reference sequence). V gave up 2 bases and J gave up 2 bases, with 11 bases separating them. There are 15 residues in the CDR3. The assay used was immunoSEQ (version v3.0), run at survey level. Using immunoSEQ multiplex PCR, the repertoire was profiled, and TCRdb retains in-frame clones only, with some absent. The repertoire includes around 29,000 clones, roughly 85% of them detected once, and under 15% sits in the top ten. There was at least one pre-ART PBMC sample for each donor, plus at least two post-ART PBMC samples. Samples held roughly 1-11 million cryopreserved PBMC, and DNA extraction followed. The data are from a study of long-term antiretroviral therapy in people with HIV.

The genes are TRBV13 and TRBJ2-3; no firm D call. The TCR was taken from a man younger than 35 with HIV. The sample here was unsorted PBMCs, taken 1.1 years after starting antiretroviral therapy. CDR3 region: CASSLIVPATDTQYF. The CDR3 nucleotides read TGTGCCAGCAGCTTAATAGTCCCGGCCACAGATACGCAGTATTTT.